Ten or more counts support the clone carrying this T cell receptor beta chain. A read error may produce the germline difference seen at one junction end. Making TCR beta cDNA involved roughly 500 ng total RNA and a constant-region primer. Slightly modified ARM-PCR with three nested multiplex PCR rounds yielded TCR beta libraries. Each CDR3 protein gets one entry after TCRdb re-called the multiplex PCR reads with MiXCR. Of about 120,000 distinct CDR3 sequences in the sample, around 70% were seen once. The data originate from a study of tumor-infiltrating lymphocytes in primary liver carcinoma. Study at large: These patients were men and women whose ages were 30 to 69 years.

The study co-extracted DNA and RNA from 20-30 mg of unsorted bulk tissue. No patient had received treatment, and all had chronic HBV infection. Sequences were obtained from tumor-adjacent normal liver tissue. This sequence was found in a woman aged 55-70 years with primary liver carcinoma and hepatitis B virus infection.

This chain's CDR3 is CAGSLVGQVGNEQFF. The CDR3 DNA sequence: TGTGCCGGCAGCTTAGTCGGACAGGTAGGGAATGAGCAGTTCTTC. The J gene is TRBJ2-1, the V gene TRBV11-2; 7 nucleotides line up with TRBD1. Germline V lookup: CDR1 SGHAT, CDR2 FQNNGV. CDR3 size: 15 residues.